Below, 15 T cell receptor beta chains from the same sample are listed, as sequenced in a study of T cell clonality in common variable immunodeficiency. Repertoires were generated with immunoSEQ multiplex PCR, while TCRdb's copy carries only in-frame clones and drops some. Its table records some 16,000 clones. These TCRs are of unknown antigen specificity. Whole-study findings and limits: Fewer deletions and N-nucleotide insertions were reportedly seen in common variable immunodeficiency TCR beta sequences.

Sequences were obtained from peripheral blood mononuclear cells. Source of these receptors: a human donor with common variable immunodeficiency.

For this clone: The sequence runs out 3 residues before the end of the CDR3; the remainder is reconstructed from the germline J gene. The chain uses TRBV5-1 and TRBJ2-7; D is possibly TRBD1 (6 bases). The V end lost 0 bases, the J end lost 5 bases, and 12 bases lay between the germline ends. Germline V lookup: CDR1 SGHRS, CDR2 YFSETQ. The CDR3 has 14 residues. CDR3 bases read: TGCGCCAGCAGCTTGGGACAGGTGTCTGACGAG. This codes for CASSLGQVSDE. The CDR3 in its entirety is CASSLGQVSDEQYF.

In regard to this clone: Read data end 3 residues before the CDR3 end; the end is taken from the germline J gene. The chain combines TRBV6-1 with TRBJ1-1; the match to TRBD1 covers 8 bases. Germline CDR1 and CDR2: MNHNS and SASEGT. V lost 4 bases, J lost 7 bases, and 8 bases stayed unmatched. This CDR3 comprises 14 residues. The CDR3 bases that were read are TGTGCCAGCAGTGGAGGACAGGGACGGCATGAA. It is translated as CASSGGQGRHE. Given in full, the CDR3 is CASSGGQGRHEAFF.

Comment on this clone: The read stops 3 residues short of the end of the CDR3; the missing end is completed from the germline J gene. The genes are TRBV7-9 and TRBJ1-2; TRBD1 is a possible D gene (6 bases). Germline lookup yields CDR1 SEHNR and CDR2 FQNEAQ (reference sequence). Trimming stripped 0 bases from V and 7 bases from J, with 9 bases between. The CDR3 totals 13 residues. Incomplete CDR3 DNA: TGTGCCAGCAGCTTAGCGTCGACAGGTGGC. Its translation is CASSLASTGG. The entire CDR3 protein reads CASSLASTGGYTF.

Details on this clone: The CDR3 is cut off 3 residues early in the read; its end comes from the germline J gene. This chain links TRBV20-1 with TRBJ1-1; 8 bases map to TRBD1. Per the germline V gene, CDR1 is DFQATT and CDR2 is SNEGSKA (reference sequence). The CDR3 is 14 residues long. CDR3: CSARAGQGGSKAFF. Incomplete CDR3 DNA: TGCAGTGCTAGGGCCGGACAGGGAGGCTCTAAA.

With respect to this clone: The CDR3 end falls 3 residues outside the read, so it is completed with the germline J gene. V usage is TRBV15 and J usage is TRBJ2-5; 9 bases match TRBD1. Trimming cost V 0 bases and J 5 bases; bases outside gene matches: 4. The CDR3 has 15 residues. Germline V gene sequence: CDR1 LNHNV, CDR2 YYDKDF (reference sequence). CDR3 region: CATSREQGAGETQYF. CDR3 DNA (partial): TGTGCCACCAGCAGAGAACAGGGGGCGGGGGAGACC. The full variable domain, in which reference TRBV15 and TRBJ2-5 provide the parts outside the CDR3, is DAMVIQNPRYQVTQFGKPVTLSCSQTLNHNVMYWYQQKSSQAPKLLFHYYDKDFNNEADTPDNFQSRRPNTSFCFLDIRSPGLGDTAMYLCATSREQGAGETQYFGPGTRLLVL.

With regard to this clone: The CDR3 end lies 3 residues beyond the end of the read and is filled in from the germline J gene. The J gene is TRBJ1-1, the V gene TRBV5-1, with 7 positions matching TRBD1. Germline V gene lookup returns CDR1 SGHRS and CDR2 YFSETQ. J was trimmed by 0 bases and V by 7 bases; bases with no gene match: 3. The CDR3 runs 13 residues. The CDR3 DNA, read in part, is TGCGCCAGCCAGGGACAGCTGAACACTGAA. Translation: CASQGQLNTE. The whole CDR3 reads CASQGQLNTEAFF. Full variable domain (missing parts from reference TRBV5-1 and TRBJ1-1): KAGVTQTPRYLIKTRGQQVTLSCSPISGHRSVSWYQQTPGQGLQFLFEYFSETQRNKGNFPGRFSGRQFSNSRSEMNVSTLELGDSALYLCASQGQLNTEAFFGQGTRLTVV.

About this clone: The CDR3 goes on 3 residues after the read ends, and that part is filled in from the germline J gene. The J gene is TRBJ2-1, the V gene TRBV18, with TRBD1 as a possible D gene (6 bases). Germline loops: CDR1 KGHSH, CDR2 LQKENI. The CDR3 length is 14 residues. V was clipped by 3 bases and J by 5 bases, with 11 bases between them. The chain's CDR3 is CASSPLGADNEQFF. The part of the CDR3 DNA that was read is TGTGCCAGCTCACCTCTGGGGGCAGACAATGAG.

For this clone: Read data end 3 residues before the CDR3 end; the end is taken from the germline J gene. The chain links TRBV30 to TRBJ1-3; D unclear. This CDR3 is 14 amino acids long. The germline V gene encodes CDR1 GTSNPN and CDR2 SVGIG (reference sequence). V was cut by 2 bases and J by 4 bases, with 12 bases left in between. The covered CDR3 bases are TGTGCCTGGAGTTCCGTCGTTCCCGGAAACACC. Amino acid sequence: CAWSSVVPGNT. The full CDR3 reads CAWSSVVPGNTIYF.

Notes on this clone: Read coverage stops 3 residues before the CDR3 terminus; the germline J gene supplies the remainder. The chain couples TRBV7-9 to TRBJ1-6; D is uncertain. This CDR3 comprises 13 residues. Trimming removed 8 bases from V and 9 bases from J, with 14 bases in between. Germline CDR1 reads SEHNR; CDR2 reads FQNEAQ (reference sequence). The DNA read from the CDR3 is TGTGCCAGCGGCGGGATTTCGTTTTCACCC. Amino acid sequence: CASGGISFSP. The CDR3, in full, reads CASGGISFSPLHF.

For this clone: The CDR3 is cut off 3 residues early in the read; its end comes from the germline J gene. The V gene is TRBV2, the J gene TRBJ1-1; 7 nucleotides match TRBD1. Trimming removed 8 bases from V and 1 base from J; junction bases left unmatched: 19. Germline V gene lookup returns CDR1 SNHLY and CDR2 FYNNEI. CDR3 length: 18 amino acids. The covered CDR3 bases are TGTGCCAGCGAAGGATTAGAGGGACAGCTAAAGACGAACACTGAA. This codes for CASEGLEGQLKTNTE. The whole CDR3 protein reads CASEGLEGQLKTNTEAFF. Together with reference TRBV2 and TRBJ1-1, the CDR3 gives the full variable domain: EPEVTQTPSHQVTQMGQEVILRCVPISNHLYFYWYRQILGQKVEFLVSFYNNEISEKSEIFDDQFSVERPDGSNFTLKIRSTKLEDSAMYFCASEGLEGQLKTNTEAFFGQGTRLTVV.

Of note for this clone: The read ends 3 residues shy of where the CDR3 ends; the end is completed using the germline J gene. The chain recombines TRBV5-6 with TRBJ1-6; D not resolved. Trimming took off 0 bases at V and 9 bases at J, with 7 bases between the two ends. The CDR3 is 13 amino acids. The germline V gene encodes CDR1 SGHDT and CDR2 YYEEEE. The CDR3 sequence: CASSLDLSSPLHF. The sequenced part of the CDR3 DNA is TGTGCCAGCAGCTTGGATTTATCTTCACCC.

Remarks on this clone: The observed sequence ends 3 residues before the CDR3 terminus, with the missing tail filled in from the germline J gene. The V gene is TRBV7-9, the J gene TRBJ1-3; maybe TRBD1 (5 bases). Deletions cut 5 bases from V and 3 bases from J, with 14 bases between. Per the germline V gene, CDR1 is SEHNR and CDR2 is FQNEAQ (reference sequence). The CDR3 runs to 15 residues. The CDR3 sequence: CASSNQGVGGNTIYF. The CDR3 DNA, read in part, is TGTGCCAGCAGCAACCAGGGAGTAGGTGGAAACACC.

Points on this clone: Sequencing ends 3 residues short of the CDR3 end; the germline J gene provides the rest. The chain carries TRBV19 and TRBJ2-7; 12 bases are shared with TRBD2. There are 15 residues in the CDR3. V lost 5 bases to trimming and J lost 4 bases; unmatched junction nucleotides: 6. From germline, CDR1 is LNHDA and CDR2 SQIVND (reference sequence). CDR3 protein: CASSLSTSGSYEQYF. The covered CDR3 bases are TGTGCCAGTAGTCTCTCGACTAGCGGGAGTTACGAG.

In regard to this clone: The read is 3 residues too short to cover the CDR3 end, so that end is filled in from the germline J gene. The chain joins TRBV2 to TRBJ1-5; D is perhaps TRBD1 (6 bases). Per germline, CDR1 SNHLY and CDR2 FYNNEI. The CDR3 loop spans 13 amino acids. The ends were cut back, 4 bases at V and 3 bases at J, with 7 bases in the middle. The CDR3 region is CASSAGANQPQHF. The sequenced part of the CDR3 DNA is TGTGCCAGCAGTGCAGGGGCCAATCAGCCC.

CDR3 protein: CASSLAQGNQETQYF. Partial CDR3 DNA: TGCGCCAGCAGCTTGGCGCAGGGGAACCAAGAGACC. The chain carries TRBV5-1 and TRBJ2-5, with a tentative D call TRBD1 (6 bases). With the read ending 3 residues before the CDR3 end, the germline J gene is used to fill in that end. The CDR3 is 15 residues long. Trimming left V 0 bases short and J 0 bases short, with 9 bases between. Per germline, CDR1 SGHRS and CDR2 YFSETQ. The full variable domain, rest sourced from reference TRBV5-1 and TRBJ2-5, is KAGVTQTPRYLIKTRGQQVTLSCSPISGHRSVSWYQQTPGQGLQFLFEYFSETQRNKGNFPGRFSGRQFSNSRSEMNVSTLELGDSALYLCASSLAQGNQETQYFGPGTRLLVL.